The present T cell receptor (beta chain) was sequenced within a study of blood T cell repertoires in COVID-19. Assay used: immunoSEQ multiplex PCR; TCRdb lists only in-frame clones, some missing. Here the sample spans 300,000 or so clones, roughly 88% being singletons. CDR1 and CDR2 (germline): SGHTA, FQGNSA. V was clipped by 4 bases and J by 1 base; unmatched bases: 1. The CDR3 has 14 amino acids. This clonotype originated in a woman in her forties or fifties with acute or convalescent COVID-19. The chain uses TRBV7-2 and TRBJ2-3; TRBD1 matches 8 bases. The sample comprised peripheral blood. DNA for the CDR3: TGTGCCAGCAGCTCGGGACAGGGCACAGATACGCAGTATTTT. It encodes CASSSGQGTDTQYF.